The clone carrying this T cell receptor (beta chain) was observed a few times. Its target is unknown. The record originates from a study of regulatory T cells in long-lasting Graves disease. Broader study findings: Comparison showed that persistent patients shared more public clonotypes (under 3,000) than new patients (approximately 930).

Time point here: newly diagnosed GD, antithyroid drugs for less than 3 months. PBMCs provided the RNA from which the TCR library was made. TCR beta libraries were built with iRepertoire HTBI primers and Arm-PCR of CDR3 regions. TCRdb re-called the multiplex PCR reads through MiXCR, storing one row per CDR3 protein. The table records fewer than 350,000 distinct CDR3 sequences, roughly 18% of them present only once. The CDR3 runs to 15 residues. V lost 4 bases to trimming and J lost 2 bases; unmatched junction nucleotides: 7. The V gene's germline CDR1 is SGDLS and CDR2 YYNGEE. The V call is TRBV9, the J call TRBJ2-7; 9 bases are shared with TRBD1. Sequences were derived from peripheral blood mononuclear cells (PBMCs), sampled at new diagnosis, from a patient treated with antithyroid drugs. The sequence came from a female donor with Graves disease. Here the CDR3 DNA reads TGTGCCAGCAGCCCTGGGACAGGGTGGGCCTACGAGCAGTACTTC. Its protein is CASSPGTGWAYEQYF.